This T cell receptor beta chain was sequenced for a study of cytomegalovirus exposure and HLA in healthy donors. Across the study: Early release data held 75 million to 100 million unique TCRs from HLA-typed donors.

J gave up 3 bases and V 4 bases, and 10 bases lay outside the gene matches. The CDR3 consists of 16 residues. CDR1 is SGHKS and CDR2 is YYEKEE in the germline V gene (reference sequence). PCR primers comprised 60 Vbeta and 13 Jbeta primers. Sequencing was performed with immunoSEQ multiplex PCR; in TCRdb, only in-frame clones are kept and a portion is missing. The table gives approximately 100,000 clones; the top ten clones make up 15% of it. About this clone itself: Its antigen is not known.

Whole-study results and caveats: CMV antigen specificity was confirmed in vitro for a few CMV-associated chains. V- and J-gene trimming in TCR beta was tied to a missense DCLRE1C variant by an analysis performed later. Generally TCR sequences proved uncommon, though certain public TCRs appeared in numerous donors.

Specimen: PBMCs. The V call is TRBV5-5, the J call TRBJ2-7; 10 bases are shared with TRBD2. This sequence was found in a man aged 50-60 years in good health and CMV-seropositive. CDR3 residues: CASSGSGTSANYEQYF. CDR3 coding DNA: TGTGCCAGCAGCGGGTCCGGGACTAGCGCTAACTACGAGCAGTACTTC.